The following is a T cell receptor (beta chain) sequence with its context. One end of the junction varies from germline; a read error may be responsible. This sample was taken from a study of blood T cells in healthy people across ages. This CDR3 region has 12 residues. Germline assignment: CDR1 DFQATT and CDR2 SNEGSKA (reference sequence). Next came a second PCR, run for about 7 to 12 cycles, which used a sample-barcoded 5' primer along with a J-beta primer mix. MiXCR, run by TCRdb on the 5' RACE reads, gives a single entry per CDR3 protein. The profile shows roughly 1.5 million distinct CDR3 sequences, 42% of them singletons.

The J gene is TRBJ2-1, the V gene TRBV20-1; TRBD2 might be the D (5 bases). Sequencing used blood. The clonotype originates from a young woman in good health. CDR3 residues: CSARAASNVQFF. The CDR3 DNA reads TGCAGTGCTAGAGCCGCTAGCAATGTGCAGTTCTTC.